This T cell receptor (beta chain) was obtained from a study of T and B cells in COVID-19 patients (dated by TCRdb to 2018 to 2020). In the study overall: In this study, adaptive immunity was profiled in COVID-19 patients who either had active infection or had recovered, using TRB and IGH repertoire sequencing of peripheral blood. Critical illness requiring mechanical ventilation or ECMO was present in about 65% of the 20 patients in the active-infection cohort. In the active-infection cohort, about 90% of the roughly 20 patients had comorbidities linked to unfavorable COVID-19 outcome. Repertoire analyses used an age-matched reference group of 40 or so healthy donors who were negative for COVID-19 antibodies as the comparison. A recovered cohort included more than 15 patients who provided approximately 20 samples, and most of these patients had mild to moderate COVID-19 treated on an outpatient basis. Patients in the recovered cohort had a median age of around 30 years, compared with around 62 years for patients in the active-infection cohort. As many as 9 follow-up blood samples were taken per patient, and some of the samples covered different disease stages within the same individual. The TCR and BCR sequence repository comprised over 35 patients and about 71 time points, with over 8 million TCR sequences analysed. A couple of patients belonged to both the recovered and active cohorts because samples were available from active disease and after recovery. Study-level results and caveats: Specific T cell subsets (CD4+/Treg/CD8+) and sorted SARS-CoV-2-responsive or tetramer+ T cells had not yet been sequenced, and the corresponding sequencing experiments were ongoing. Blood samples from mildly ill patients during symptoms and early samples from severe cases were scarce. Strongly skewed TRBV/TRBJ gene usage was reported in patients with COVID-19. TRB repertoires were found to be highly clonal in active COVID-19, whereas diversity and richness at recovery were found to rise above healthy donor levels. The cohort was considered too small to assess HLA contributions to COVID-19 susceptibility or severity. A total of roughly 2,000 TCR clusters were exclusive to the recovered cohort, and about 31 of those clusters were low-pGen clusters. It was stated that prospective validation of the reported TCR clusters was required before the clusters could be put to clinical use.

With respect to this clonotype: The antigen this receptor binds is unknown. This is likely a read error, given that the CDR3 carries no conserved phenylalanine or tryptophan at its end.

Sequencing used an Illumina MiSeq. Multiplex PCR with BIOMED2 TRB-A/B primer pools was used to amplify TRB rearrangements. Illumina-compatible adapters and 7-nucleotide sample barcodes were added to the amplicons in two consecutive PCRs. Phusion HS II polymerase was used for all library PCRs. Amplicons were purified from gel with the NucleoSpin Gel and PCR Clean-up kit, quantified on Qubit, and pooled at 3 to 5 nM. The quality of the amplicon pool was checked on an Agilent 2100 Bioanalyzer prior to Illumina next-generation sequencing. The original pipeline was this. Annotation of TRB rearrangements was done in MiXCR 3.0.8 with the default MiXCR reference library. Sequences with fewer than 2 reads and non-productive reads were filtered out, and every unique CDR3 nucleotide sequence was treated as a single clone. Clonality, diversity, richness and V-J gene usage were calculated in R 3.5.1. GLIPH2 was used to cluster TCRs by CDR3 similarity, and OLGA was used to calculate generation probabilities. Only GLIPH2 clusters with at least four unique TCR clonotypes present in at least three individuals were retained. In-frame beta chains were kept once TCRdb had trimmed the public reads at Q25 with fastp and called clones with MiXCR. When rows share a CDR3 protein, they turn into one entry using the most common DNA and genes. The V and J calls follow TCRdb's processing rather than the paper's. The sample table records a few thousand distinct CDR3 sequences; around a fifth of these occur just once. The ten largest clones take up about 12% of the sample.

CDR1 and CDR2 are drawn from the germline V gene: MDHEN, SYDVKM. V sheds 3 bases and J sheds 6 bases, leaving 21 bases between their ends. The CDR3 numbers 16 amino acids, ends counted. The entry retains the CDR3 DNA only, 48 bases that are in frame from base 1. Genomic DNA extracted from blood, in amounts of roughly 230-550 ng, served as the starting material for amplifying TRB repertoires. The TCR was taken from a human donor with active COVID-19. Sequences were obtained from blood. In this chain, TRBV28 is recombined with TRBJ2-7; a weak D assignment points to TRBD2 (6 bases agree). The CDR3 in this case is CASSFPGRIEAGEQYI. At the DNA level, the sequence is TGTGCCAGCAGTTTTCCAGGGAGGATTGAAGCCGGCGAGCAGTACATC.